These 19 T cell receptor beta chains were sequenced from one sample in a study of cytomegalovirus exposure and HLA in healthy donors. Some clones are missing from TCRdb's copy, which holds only in-frame ones; the method was immunoSEQ multiplex PCR. The sample includes over 45,000 clones, roughly nine tenths seen only once; the top ten take roughly 1.2%. Sequencing was performed on PBMCs. These receptor sequences come from a man between 18 and 29 years old in good health and CMV-seronegative.

The chain links TRBV10-2 to TRBJ2-1; 12 positions agree with TRBD2. Germline trimming cut 4 bases from V and 4 bases from J; bases unmatched to any gene: 2. This CDR3 region has 15 residues. Germline CDR1 is WSHSY and CDR2 is SAAADI. CDR3 in DNA: TGCGCCAGCAGTGTGACTAGCGGGAGTTACAATGAGCAGTTCTTC. As protein: CASSVTSGSYNEQFF.

The CDR3 DNA reads as TGCGCCAGCAGCTTGTCCACGGGACAGGGGTACGAGCAGTACTTC. It yields the protein CASSLSTGQGYEQYF. This chain connects TRBV5-1 to TRBJ2-7; 10 bases align to TRBD1. This CDR3 has 15 amino acids. The trim removed 1 base at V and 4 bases at J, leaving 5 bases unmatched. Germline V CDR1 and CDR2: SGHRS, YFSETQ.

The rearrangement uses TRBV5-1 and TRBJ2-5; 8 nucleotides agree with TRBD1. CDR1 is SGHRS, CDR2 YFSETQ, per germline. The trim removed 4 bases at V and 3 bases at J, leaving 8 bases unmatched. The CDR3 spans 15 residues. CDR3 region: CASSPTGQGEETQYF. CDR3 DNA: TGCGCCAGCAGCCCCACAGGACAGGGTGAAGAGACCCAGTACTTC. Full variable domain (outside the CDR3, taken from reference TRBV5-1 and TRBJ2-5): KAGVTQTPRYLIKTRGQQVTLSCSPISGHRSVSWYQQTPGQGLQFLFEYFSETQRNKGNFPGRFSGRQFSNSRSEMNVSTLELGDSALYLCASSPTGQGEETQYFGPGTRLLVL.

This chain connects TRBV7-8 to TRBJ2-3, with a possible D match to TRBD2 (6 bases). V lost 2 bases to trimming and J lost 6 bases, with 12 bases between them. The CDR3 sequence is 14 residues long. The germline V gene has CDR1 SGHVS and CDR2 FQNEAQ. The CDR3 loop is CASSLLLASDTQYF. CDR3 coding DNA: TGTGCCAGCAGCTTACTTCTAGCGTCCGATACGCAGTATTTT.

This clone was picked up a small number of times. The gene calls are TRBV4-1 and TRBJ2-3; D perhaps matches TRBD2 (5 bases). Germline CDR1 is MGHRA and CDR2 is YSYEKL. This CDR3 is built from 16 residues. Between the trimmed V and J ends, which lost 2 bases and 3 bases, there was a span of 15 bases. The CDR3 DNA is TGCGCCAGCAGCCAACCTTTAGCGATTATAACAGATACGCAGTATTTT. Its protein product is CASSQPLAIITDTQYF.

CDR3 sequence reads: CASSPSAAYSYNEQFF. For the CDR3, the DNA is TGTGCCAGCTCACCTTCAGCGGCTTACTCCTACAATGAGCAGTTCTTC. The chain has TRBV18 and TRBJ2-1; D may be TRBD2 (5 bases). The CDR3 is 16 residues long. Germline values: CDR1 KGHSH, CDR2 LQKENI. Trimming removed 3 bases at V and 0 bases at J, with 12 bases between.

The J gene is TRBJ2-7, the V gene TRBV4-2, with TRBD1 matching over 7 bases. The CDR3 sequence is 15 residues long. Germline loops: CDR1 LGHNA, CDR2 YNFKEQ. Germline trimming cut 0 bases from V and 3 bases from J; bases unmatched to any gene: 5. CDR3 nucleotides: TGTGCCAGCAGCCAAGAAGGGACAGCTAACTACGAGCAGTACTTC. Translation gives CASSQEGTANYEQYF.

The chain recombines TRBV27 with TRBJ2-3; 9 positions agree with TRBD1. CDR1 is MNHEY and CDR2 is SMNVEV in the germline V gene (reference sequence). CDR3 length equals 15 residues. The junction had 10 bases not matched to a gene; V was cut back by 5 bases and J by 7 bases. CDR3 sequence: CASSATGGPPHTQYF. The CDR3 bases are TGTGCCAGCAGTGCCACAGGGGGCCCACCACATACGCAGTATTTT.

Only a few counts were recorded for this clone. The V and J genes are TRBV6-5 and TRBJ2-1; TRBD1 aligns across 7 bases. Germline assignment: CDR1 MNHEY and CDR2 SVGAGI. CDR3 length equals 15 residues. The J segment lost 3 bases and the V segment lost 6 bases, leaving 8 bases of the junction unmatched. DNA of the CDR3: TGTGCCAGCAGCCCTGTACAGGGGCTCTACAATGAGCAGTTCTTC. It translates to CASSPVQGLYNEQFF.

The J gene is TRBJ2-7, the V gene TRBV7-2; maybe TRBD1 (5 bases). The CDR3 has 16 amino acids. Trimming left V 9 bases short and J 0 bases short, with 21 bases between. From germline, CDR1 is SGHTA and CDR2 FQGNSA. CDR3 bases: TGTGCCAGTTCCCAGTGGACACCCCAATACTCCTACGAGCAGTACTTC. Its translation: CASSQWTPQYSYEQYF.

The chain recombines TRBV7-2 with TRBJ1-1; D may be TRBD1 (6 bases). Germline-derived CDR1 and CDR2 are SGHTA and FQGNSA. The CDR3 is made up of 15 amino acids. Trimming removed 1 base at V and 1 base at J, with 10 bases between. The CDR3 loop is CASSLGGGRNTEAFF. The CDR3 nucleotides read TGTGCCAGCAGCTTAGGGGGGGGCAGGAACACTGAAGCTTTCTTT.

This clone was detected only a few times. V is TRBV9 and J is TRBJ2-1; 10 nucleotides align to TRBD2. This CDR3 has 17 residues. CDR1 and CDR2 (germline): SGDLS, YYNGEE. V trimming: 3 bases; J trimming: 9 bases; junction bases outside the gene matches: 15. CDR3 sequence: CASSAEGLAGVIGEQFF. CDR3 nucleotides: TGTGCCAGCAGCGCCGAGGGTCTAGCGGGAGTTATCGGTGAGCAGTTCTTC.

The J gene is TRBJ2-7, the V gene TRBV28; TRBD2 is a possible D gene (6 bases). CDR1 and CDR2 (germline): MDHEN, SYDVKM. The CDR3 is 14 residues long. V was clipped by 10 bases and J by 0 bases, with 16 bases between them. CDR3 amino acids: CATLDTGSSYEQYF. CDR3 DNA: TGTGCCACCCTGGATACCGGGAGCTCCTACGAGCAGTACTTC.

This clone was seen only once. V gene TRBV6-1 combines with J gene TRBJ2-1; D is perhaps TRBD2 (6 bases). There are 15 residues in the CDR3. V lost 2 bases and J lost 6, with 14 bases in between. Germline V gene lookup returns CDR1 MNHNS and CDR2 SASEGT. CDR3 in DNA: TGTGCCAGCAGTGAAAGCCCCGTGGGGGGCAATGAGCAGTTCTTC. It translates to CASSESPVGGNEQFF.

The rearrangement links TRBV11-3 to TRBJ2-2, with a tentative D call TRBD1 (6 bases). V lost 0 bases to trimming and J lost 7 bases, with 6 bases between them. The CDR3 has 13 amino acids. Germline lookup yields CDR1 SGHNT and CDR2 YENEEA. The CDR3 nucleotides are TGTGCCAGCAGCTTAGAACAGGGCGGGGAGCTGTTTTTT. Translation: CASSLEQGGELFF. The full variable domain, completed using reference TRBV11-3 and TRBJ2-2, is EAGVVQSPRYKIIEKKQPVAFWCNPISGHNTLYWYLQNLGQGPELLIRYENEEAVDDSQLPKDRFSAERLKGVDSTLKIQPAELGDSAVYLCASSLEQGGELFFGEGSRLTVL.

The chain combines TRBV11-3 with TRBJ2-7; 9 bases align to TRBD1. This CDR3 spans 14 amino acids. Losses at the gene ends were 6 bases for V and 3 bases for J; bases not matched to a gene: 6. CDR1 is SGHNT, CDR2 YENEEA, per germline. The CDR3, as DNA: TGTGCCAGCAGGGACAGGGGTTGTAACTACGAGCAGTACTTC. It codes for CASRDRGCNYEQYF.

The gene calls are TRBV10-3 and TRBJ1-4; 7 bases are a match to TRBD1. The CDR3 length is 14 residues. Trimming at V came to 10 bases and at J to 4 bases, leaving 9 bases not matched to a gene. CDR1 is ENHRY and CDR2 is SYGVKD in the germline V gene. CDR3 nucleotide sequence: TGTGCCAGTAAATCGGGACAGATTAATGAAAAACTGTTTTTT. This translates into CASKSGQINEKLFF.

This rearrangement joins TRBV2 to TRBJ2-7; perhaps TRBD2 as D (5 bases). Trimming pared 5 bases from V and 7 bases from J, leaving 15 bases between. This CDR3 spans 13 amino acids. Germline CDR1 reads SNHLY; CDR2 reads FYNNEI. In DNA form, the CDR3 reads TGTGCCAGCAGTCCTCGCCATGGAGGAGAGCAGTACTTC. Its translation is CASSPRHGGEQYF.

The chain combines TRBV4-1 with TRBJ2-2; 12 nucleotides agree with TRBD2. The length of the CDR3 is 16 residues. After removal of 4 bases from V and 6 bases from J, the junction contained 6 bases not matched to a gene. Germline V gene sequence: CDR1 MGHRA, CDR2 YSYEKL. The CDR3 region is CASSRLAGVGAGELFF. The CDR3, as DNA: TGCGCCAGCAGCCGACTAGCGGGAGTTGGGGCCGGGGAGCTGTTTTTT.